These T cell receptor beta chains were read from a single sample in a study of Ad26.COV2.S vaccination and SARS-CoV-2 variants. The data were produced by immunoSEQ multiplex PCR, yet TCRdb's version contains in-frame clones alone and is incomplete. Of about 350,000 clones listed, approximately 90% are singletons. Source: peripheral blood, taken in a trial of Ad26.COV2.S vaccine versus placebo. All receptors come from a person aged 18-65 years who received the Ad26.COV2.S COVID-19 vaccine or a placebo. CDR3s include the opening cysteine and the closing phenylalanine or tryptophan. D genes are given only for firm matches. Clone size appears in some rows only: once, few, many, or a class for an expanded clone.

D gene | J gene | clone size | V gene | CDR3 protein | CDR3 DNA
. | TRBJ2-1 | . | TRBV13 | CASSIPPSDNEQFF | TGTGCCAGCAGCATACCGCCCTCTGACAATGAGCAGTTCTTC
TRBD1 | TRBJ1-2 | . | TRBV9 | CASVSDRGYGYTF | TGTGCCAGCGTTTCCGACAGGGGGTATGGCTACACCTTC
. | TRBJ2-2 | . | TRBV5-1 | CASIGGLNTGELFF | TGCGCCAGCATAGGGGGACTGAACACCGGGGAGCTGTTTTTT
. | TRBJ1-1 | . | TRBV29-1 | CSVVSRESNTEAFF | TGCAGCGTTGTTAGCAGGGAATCCAACACTGAAGCTTTCTTT
. | TRBJ1-3 | . | TRBV3-1/TRBV3-2 | CASSHSGAGNTIYF | TGTGCCAGCAGCCACTCCGGGGCGGGAAACACCATATATTTT
. | TRBJ2-7 | once | TRBV5-4 | CASSSVFGAEQYF | TGTGCCAGCAGCAGTGTCTTTGGTGCCGAGCAGTACTTC
. | TRBJ1-3 | . | TRBV7-2 | CASSLGVLSGNTIYF | TGTGCCAGCAGCTTGGGGGTCCTCTCTGGAAACACCATATATTTT
. | TRBJ1-3 | . | TRBV5-6 | CASSPSQEGNTIYF | TGTGCCAGCAGCCCGAGTCAAGAGGGAAACACCATATATTTT
TRBD1 | TRBJ2-7 | . | TRBV6-6 | CASSYGDRGYEQYF | TGTGCCAGCAGTTACGGGGACAGGGGGTACGAGCAGTACTTC
. | TRBJ2-7 | . | TRBV6-5 | CASRVPGAFKQYF | TGTGCCAGCAGGGTACCGGGGGCGTTTAAGCAGTACTTC
. | TRBJ2-7 | . | TRBV2 | CASSEARNSLLSYEQYF | TGTGCCAGCAGTGAAGCGCGAAACAGTCTCCTCTCCTACGAGCAGTACTTC
. | TRBJ2-7 | . | TRBV5-4 | CASSLEVEFEQYF | TGTGCCAGCAGCTTGGAAGTCGAATTCGAGCAGTACTTC
. | TRBJ1-3 | many | TRBV10-3 | CAISEVGNTIYF | TGTGCCATCAGTGAAGTGGGAAACACCATATATTTT